These 15 T cell receptor beta chains originate from one sample sequenced in a study of T cells after posttransplantation cyclophosphamide. TCRdb's copy holds only in-frame clones and misses some; the assay was immunoSEQ multiplex PCR. The top ten hold more than 12% of the sample, which has 25,000 to 35,000 clones, approximately 90% seen once. The sample was PBMCs. These receptors came from a woman between 40 and 55 years old with a blood cancer, CMV-positive, and with a related stem cell donor.

V is TRBV2 and J is TRBJ1-1, with D hard to call. The V end was cut by 2 bases, the J end by 0 bases, with 4 bases between. Germline values: CDR1 SNHLY, CDR2 FYNNEI. The CDR3 consists of 13 residues. CDR3 DNA sequence: TGTGCCAGCAGTGAATATGTGAACACTGAAGCTTTCTTT. Its protein product is CASSEYVNTEAFF.

As concerns this clone: This same CDR3 is encoded by further DNA sequences in the sample. The J gene is TRBJ2-5, the V gene TRBV9; 9 bases align to TRBD2. The length of the CDR3 is 17 residues. Germline trimming cut 1 base from V and 2 bases from J; bases unmatched to any gene: 9. CDR1 and CDR2 from the germline V gene are SGDLS and YYNGEE. For the CDR3, the DNA is TGTGCCAGCAGCGTATTCCCGACTAGCGGAGATCAAGAGACCCAGTACTTC. Protein sequence: CASSVFPTSGDQETQYF.

The CDR3 loop is CATRAGNYGYTF. The CDR3 DNA sequence: TGTGCCACCAGGGCAGGGAACTATGGCTACACCTTC. The chain carries TRBV10-3 and TRBJ1-2, with D possibly matching TRBD1 (5 bases). Trimming cost V 10 bases and J 2 bases, with 11 bases left between them. Germline V gene sequence: CDR1 ENHRY, CDR2 SYGVKD. The CDR3 covers 12 residues.

The chain carries TRBV27 and TRBJ1-2, with D possibly being TRBD1 (6 bases). The CDR3 loop spans 16 amino acids. The V and J ends lost 0 bases and 4 bases respectively, with 15 bases between them. Germline assignment: CDR1 MNHEY and CDR2 SMNVEV (reference sequence). CDR3 loop: CASSLSVGHKLYGYTF. The CDR3 DNA reads as TGTGCCAGCAGTTTATCCGTGGGACACAAGCTCTATGGCTACACCTTC.

About this clone itself: The identical CDR3 is also encoded by other nucleotide sequences in the sample. This chain links TRBV6-1 with TRBJ2-1, with D maybe TRBD1 (5 bases). This CDR3 comprises 16 residues. In germline, CDR1 is MNHNS, CDR2 SASEGT. Trimming left V 1 base short and J 4 bases short, with 14 bases between. The CDR3 DNA reads TGTGCCAGCAGTGAAGAGGGGCGATCAAGTTACAATGAGCAGTTCTTC. Translating gives CASSEEGRSSYNEQFF.

The DNA for the CDR3 is TGTGCCAGCAGTAAAAGGTTCCGGGGGTTGGATTCCGGGGAGCTGTTTTTT. Encoded protein: CASSKRFRGLDSGELFF. The chain couples TRBV27 to TRBJ2-2; a weak D match, TRBD2 (6 bases). Germline lookup yields CDR1 MNHEY and CDR2 SMNVEV (reference sequence). This CDR3 spans 17 amino acids. The V and J ends lost 5 bases and 6 bases respectively, with 22 bases between them.

The CDR3 sequence is CASRLRHLPSSPLHF. CDR3 nucleotide sequence: TGTGCCAGCAGATTAAGACACCTACCAAGCTCACCCCTCCACTTT. The chain carries TRBV11-2 and TRBJ1-6; no definite D call. Germline values: CDR1 SGHAT, CDR2 FQNNGV. The CDR3 has 15 residues. Trimming stripped 6 bases from V and 10 bases from J, with 19 bases between.

To note about this clone: In the same sample, other DNA sequences code for this CDR3. The chain couples TRBV5-1 to TRBJ2-3, with D possibly matching TRBD2 (6 bases). Germline CDR1 SGHRS, CDR2 YFSETQ. Trimming removed 4 bases at V and 3 bases at J, with 6 bases between. The CDR3 runs 12 residues. This chain's CDR3 is CASSLATDTQYF. CDR3 DNA sequence: TGCGCCAGCAGCCTAGCGACAGATACGCAGTATTTT.

V and J are TRBV6-1 and TRBJ1-4, with 8 bases aligning to TRBD1. The CDR3 consists of 14 residues. With V trimmed by 4 bases and J by 7 bases, 5 bases remained unmatched. The germline gives CDR1 MNHNS, CDR2 SASEGT. This chain's CDR3 is CASSAQGASEKLFF. Written as DNA, the CDR3 is TGTGCCAGCAGTGCGCAGGGGGCGAGTGAAAAACTGTTTTTT.

The gene calls are TRBV9 and TRBJ1-1, with TRBD1 identical over 8 bases. In germline, CDR1 is SGDLS, CDR2 YYNGEE. The V gene end was trimmed by 2 bases and the J gene end by 6 bases; junction bases not matched to a gene: 9. The CDR3 runs to 15 residues. The CDR3 reads CASSVGTGREAEAFF. CDR3 in DNA: TGTGCCAGCAGCGTTGGGACAGGCCGGGAAGCTGAAGCTTTCTTT.

This clone was found a few times. This sequence joins TRBV7-9 and TRBJ2-3; 7 bases match TRBD2. Germline loops: CDR1 SEHNR, CDR2 FQNEAQ (reference sequence). V trimming: 3 bases; J trimming: 2 bases; junction bases outside the gene matches: 11. This CDR3 region has 17 residues. CDR3 residues: CASSFLVGAGITDTQYF. The CDR3 DNA reads as TGTGCCAGCAGCTTCCTCGTGGGAGCGGGGATCACAGATACGCAGTATTTT.

The V gene is TRBV18, the J gene TRBJ2-7; D may be TRBD2 (5 bases). This CDR3 is 15 amino acids long. V lost 1 base to trimming and J lost 1 base, with 11 bases between them. CDR1 is KGHSH, CDR2 LQKENI, per germline. The chain's CDR3 is CASSPLPRGSYEQYF. CDR3 DNA: TGTGCCAGCTCACCACTTCCACGGGGATCCTACGAGCAGTACTTC.

This rearrangement joins TRBV6-5 to TRBJ1-4, with D perhaps TRBD1 (6 bases). There are 13 residues in the CDR3. V was pared by 8 bases and J by 5 bases, with 12 bases between. Germline values: CDR1 MNHEY, CDR2 SVGAGI. As DNA, the CDR3 is TGTGCCAGCGCAACAGGGCTAAATGAAAAACTGTTTTTT. Translating it yields CASATGLNEKLFF.

This chain connects TRBV4-2 to TRBJ1-1; D may be TRBD1 (6 bases). V was clipped by 0 bases and J by 0 bases, with 20 bases between them. CDR1 is LGHNA, CDR2 YNFKEQ, per germline. The CDR3 has 19 amino acids. CDR3 loop: CASSQDFDRLSDMNTEAFF. DNA of the CDR3: TGTGCCAGCAGCCAAGATTTCGACAGGCTAAGCGACATGAACACTGAAGCTTTCTTT.

The rearrangement links TRBV6-5 to TRBJ2-2; D remains ambiguous. Trimming pared 6 bases from V and 4 bases from J, leaving 6 bases between. Germline V CDR1 and CDR2: MNHEY, SVGAGI. The CDR3 length is 12 residues. Here the CDR3 DNA reads TGTGCCAGCAGGAGACTCACCGGGGAGCTGTTTTTT. Its protein is CASRRLTGELFF.